This T cell receptor beta chain is drawn from a study of early T cells in non-severe SARS-CoV-2 infection. A few counts support this clonotype. The antigen is undetermined. V was pared by 5 bases and J by 9 bases, with 12 bases between. The CDR3 covers 12 residues. In germline, CDR1 is SGHTA, CDR2 FQGTGA. Each CDR3 protein gets one entry after TCRdb re-called the 5' RACE reads with MiXCR. The data show tens of thousands of distinct CDR3 sequences, with 4.3% seen just once and 15% to 19% held by the top ten. Study-wide findings and caveats: VDJdb-based annotation leaned toward anti-spike CD8 responses and missed private and CD4 specificities.

The receptor comes from an adult who was a healthcare worker with PCR-confirmed SARS-CoV-2 infection or an uninfected control (not recorded which). Sequenced material: whole blood. The rearrangement links TRBV7-3 to TRBJ2-3; the D gene is possibly TRBD2 (5 bases). This CDR3 is CASSDRTGTQYF. DNA of the CDR3: TGTGCCAGCAGCGACCGGACTGGCACGCAGTATTTT.